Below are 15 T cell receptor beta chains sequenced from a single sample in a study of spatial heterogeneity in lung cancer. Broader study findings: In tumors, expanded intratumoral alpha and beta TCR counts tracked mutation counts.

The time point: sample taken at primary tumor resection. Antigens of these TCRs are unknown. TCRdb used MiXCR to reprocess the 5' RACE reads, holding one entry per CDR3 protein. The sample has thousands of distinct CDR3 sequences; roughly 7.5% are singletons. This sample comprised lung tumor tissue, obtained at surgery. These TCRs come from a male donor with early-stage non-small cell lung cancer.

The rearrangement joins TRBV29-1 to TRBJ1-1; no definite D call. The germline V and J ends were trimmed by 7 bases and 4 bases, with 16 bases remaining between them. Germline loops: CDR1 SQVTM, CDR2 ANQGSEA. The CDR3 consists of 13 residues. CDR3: CSATKGGPTEAFF. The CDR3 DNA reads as TGCAGCGCTACCAAAGGAGGACCCACTGAAGCTTTCTTT.

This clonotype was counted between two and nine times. CDR3 protein: CASSLGRHRNTEAFF. The CDR3 DNA reads as TGTGCCAGCAGTTTGGGGCGACACCGGAACACTGAAGCTTTCTTT. V gene TRBV28 combines with J gene TRBJ1-1, with D maybe TRBD1 (5 bases). Germline CDR1 reads MDHEN; CDR2 reads SYDVKM. This CDR3 is built from 15 residues. With 3 bases removed from V and 1 base from J, the gap between germline ends came to 12 bases. The variable domain in full, with the rest retrieved from reference TRBV28 and TRBJ1-1, is DVKVTQSSRYLVKRTGEKVFLECVQDMDHENMFWYRQDPGLGLRLIYFSYDVKMKEKGDIPEGYSVSREKKERFSLILESASTNQTSMYLCASSLGRHRNTEAFFGQGTRLTVV.

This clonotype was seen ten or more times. The CDR3 loop is CASSFALAASYNEQFF. Here the CDR3 DNA reads TGTGCCAGCAGTTTCGCCTTAGCGGCATCCTACAATGAGCAGTTCTTC. The chain combines TRBV6-6 with TRBJ2-1, with D maybe TRBD2 (6 bases). V lost 4 bases and J 1 base, leaving 14 bases between the germline ends. The germline V gene has CDR1 MNHNY and CDR2 SVGAGI (reference sequence). This CDR3 comprises 16 residues.

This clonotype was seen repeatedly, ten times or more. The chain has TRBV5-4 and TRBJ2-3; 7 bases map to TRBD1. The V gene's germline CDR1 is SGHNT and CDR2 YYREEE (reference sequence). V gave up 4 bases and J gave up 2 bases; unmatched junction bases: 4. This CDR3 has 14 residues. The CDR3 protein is CASSPGQATDTQYF. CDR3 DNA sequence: TGTGCCAGCAGCCCAGGACAGGCCACAGATACGCAGTATTTT.

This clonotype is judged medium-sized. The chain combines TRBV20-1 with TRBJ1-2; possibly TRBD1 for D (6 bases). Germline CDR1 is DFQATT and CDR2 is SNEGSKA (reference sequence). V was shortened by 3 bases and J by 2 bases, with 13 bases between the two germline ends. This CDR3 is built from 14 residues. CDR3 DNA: TGCAGTGCTAGTCCCGGACAGATAAACTATGGCTACACCTTC. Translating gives CSASPGQINYGYTF.

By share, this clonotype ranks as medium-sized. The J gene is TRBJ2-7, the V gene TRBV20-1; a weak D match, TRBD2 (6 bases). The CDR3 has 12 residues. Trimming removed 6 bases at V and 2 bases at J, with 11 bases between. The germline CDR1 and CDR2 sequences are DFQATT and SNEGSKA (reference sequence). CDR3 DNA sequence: TGCAGTGCAAAATGGGGGGCCTACGAGCAGTACTTC. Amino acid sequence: CSAKWGAYEQYF.

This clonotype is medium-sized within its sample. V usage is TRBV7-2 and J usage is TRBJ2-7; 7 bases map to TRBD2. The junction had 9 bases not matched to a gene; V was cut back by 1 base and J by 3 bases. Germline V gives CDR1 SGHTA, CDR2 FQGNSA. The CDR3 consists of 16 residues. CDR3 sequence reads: CASSLGPREAIYEQYF. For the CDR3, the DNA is TGTGCCAGCAGCTTAGGGCCCCGGGAGGCGATCTACGAGCAGTACTTC. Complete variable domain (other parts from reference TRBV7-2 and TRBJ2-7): GAGVSQSPSNKVTEKGKDVELRCDPISGHTALYWYRQSLGQGLEFLIYFQGNSAPDKSGLPSDRFSAERTGGSVSTLTIQRTQQEDSAVYLCASSLGPREAIYEQYFGPGTRLTVT.

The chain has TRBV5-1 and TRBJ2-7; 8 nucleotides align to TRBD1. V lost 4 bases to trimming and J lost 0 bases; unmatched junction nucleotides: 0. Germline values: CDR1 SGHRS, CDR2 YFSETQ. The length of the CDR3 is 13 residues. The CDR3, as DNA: TGCGCCAGCAGCACAGGGGGCTCCTACGAGCAGTACTTC. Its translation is CASSTGGSYEQYF.

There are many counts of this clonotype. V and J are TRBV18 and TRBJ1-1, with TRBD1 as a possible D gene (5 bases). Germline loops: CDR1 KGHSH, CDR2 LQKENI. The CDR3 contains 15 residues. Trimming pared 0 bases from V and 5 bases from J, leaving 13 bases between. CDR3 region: CASSPPRGQRTEAFF. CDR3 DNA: TGTGCCAGCTCACCACCGAGGGGTCAGAGGACTGAAGCTTTCTTT. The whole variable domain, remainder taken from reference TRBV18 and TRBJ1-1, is NAGVMQNPRHLVRRRGQEARLRCSPMKGHSHVYWYRQLPEEGLKFMVYLQKENIIDESGMPKERFSAEFPKEGPSILRIQQVVRGDSAAYFCASSPPRGQRTEAFFGQGTRLTVV.

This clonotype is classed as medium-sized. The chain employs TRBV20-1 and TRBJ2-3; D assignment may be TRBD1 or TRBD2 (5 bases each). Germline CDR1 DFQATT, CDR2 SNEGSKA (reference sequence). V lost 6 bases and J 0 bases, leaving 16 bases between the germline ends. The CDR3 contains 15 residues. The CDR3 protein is CSANAGTASTDTQYF. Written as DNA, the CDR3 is TGCAGTGCAAACGCAGGGACCGCCAGCACAGATACGCAGTATTTT.

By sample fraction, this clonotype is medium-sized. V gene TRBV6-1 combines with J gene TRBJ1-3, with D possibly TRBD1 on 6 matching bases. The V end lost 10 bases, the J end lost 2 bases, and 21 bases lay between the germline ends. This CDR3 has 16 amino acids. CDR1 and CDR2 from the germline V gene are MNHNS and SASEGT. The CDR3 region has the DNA TGTGCCACCAAAGAGAGGGGGACCGTCACTGGAAACACCATATATTTT. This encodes CATKERGTVTGNTIYF.

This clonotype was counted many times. The CDR3 nucleotides read TGTGCCAGCAGCGTAGGGTTTAGCGGGGCCGCAGATACGCAGTATTTT. It codes for CASSVGFSGAADTQYF. The chain uses TRBV9 and TRBJ2-3; 8 nucleotides align to TRBD2. The germline V gene has CDR1 SGDLS and CDR2 YYNGEE. V lost 0 bases, J lost 4 bases, and 7 bases stayed unmatched. The CDR3 length is 16 residues.

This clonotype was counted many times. CDR3 region: CASSPGGSSTDTQYF. CDR3 bases: TGTGCCAGCAGCCCGGGAGGGTCTAGCACAGATACGCAGTATTTT. The V and J genes are TRBV7-3 and TRBJ2-3, with 8 bases fitting TRBD2. The V segment lost 5 bases and the J segment 0 bases; nucleotides outside the gene matches: 4. Germline CDR1 and CDR2: SGHTA and FQGTGA. The CDR3 covers 15 residues.

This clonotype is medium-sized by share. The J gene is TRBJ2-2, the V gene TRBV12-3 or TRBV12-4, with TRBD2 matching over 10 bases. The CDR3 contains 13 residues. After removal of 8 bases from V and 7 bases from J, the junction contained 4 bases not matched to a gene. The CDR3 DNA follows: TGTGCCAGCGGAGCGGGAGGGGTCGGGGAGCTGTTTTTT. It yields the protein CASGAGGVGELFF.

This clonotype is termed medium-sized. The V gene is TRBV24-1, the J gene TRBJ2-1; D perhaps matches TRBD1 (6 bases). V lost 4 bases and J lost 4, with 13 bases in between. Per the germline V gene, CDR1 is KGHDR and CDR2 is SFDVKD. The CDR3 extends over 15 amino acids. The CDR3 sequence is CATSEQGLAYNEQFF. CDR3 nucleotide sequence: TGTGCCACCAGTGAACAGGGTTTGGCATACAATGAGCAGTTCTTC.